The 31 T cell receptor beta chains given below trace back to one sample, sequenced in a study of early T cells in non-severe SARS-CoV-2 infection. TCRdb independently ran MiXCR on the 5' RACE reads; one entry per CDR3 protein. The table lists 70,000 to 85,000 distinct CDR3 sequences, about 12% of them singletons. Sample: whole blood. The receptors derive from an adult who was a healthcare worker with PCR-confirmed SARS-CoV-2 infection or an uninfected control (not recorded which).

There are a few counts of this clonotype. The V gene is TRBV2, the J gene TRBJ2-1; D ambiguous. This CDR3 comprises 14 residues. CDR1 is SNHLY, CDR2 FYNNEI, per germline. Deletions cut 6 bases from V and 6 bases from J, with 15 bases between. Here the CDR3 reads CASRENPATNEQFF. The CDR3, as DNA: TGTGCCAGCAGAGAAAACCCGGCAACCAATGAGCAGTTCTTC.

This clonotype occurred many times. The gene calls are TRBV10-1 and TRBJ2-3, with 11 positions matching TRBD2. The CDR3 runs to 16 residues. The trim removed 4 bases at V and 0 bases at J, leaving 3 bases unmatched. Germline assignment: CDR1 WNHNN and CDR2 SYGVQD (reference sequence). The CDR3 DNA is TGCGCCAGCAGTGGAGCTAGCGGGAGGAGCACAGATACGCAGTATTTT. Its protein is CASSGASGRSTDTQYF.

This clonotype was seen only a few times. This chain connects TRBV18 to TRBJ1-1; unclear D gene. V lost 5 bases and J 5 bases, leaving 9 bases between the germline ends. CDR1 KGHSH and CDR2 LQKENI come from the germline V gene. The CDR3 has 12 amino acids. CDR3 in DNA: TGTGCCAGCTCAGCTTGGGAAACTGAAGCTTTCTTT. Its protein product is CASSAWETEAFF.

In this sample, this clonotype turned up many times. The gene calls are TRBV11-2 and TRBJ1-6; a possible D gene is TRBD1 (6 bases). CDR3 size: 15 residues. Germline V gives CDR1 SGHAT, CDR2 FQNNGV. The V end lost 4 bases, the J end lost 8 bases, and 15 bases lay between the germline ends. In DNA form, the CDR3 reads TGTGCCAGCAGCTCGCAGGGGAGGGGGGATTCACCCCTCCACTTT. Translation: CASSSQGRGDSPLHF.

The chain couples TRBV6-1 to TRBJ2-7; 8 bases are a match to TRBD1. J was trimmed by 4 bases and V by 2 bases; bases with no gene match: 4. Germline V CDR1 and CDR2: MNHNS, SASEGT. This CDR3 comprises 14 residues. The CDR3 reads CASSEIYRGYEQYF. The CDR3 coding sequence is TGTGCCAGCAGTGAAATCTACAGGGGGTACGAGCAGTACTTC.

This clonotype was counted only a few times. The chain carries TRBV6-5 and TRBJ1-5; D may be TRBD1 (6 bases). Trimming removed 8 bases from V and 5 bases from J, with 13 bases in between. CDR3 size: 13 residues. The germline gives CDR1 MNHEY, CDR2 SVGAGI. CDR3 amino acids: CASCNREDQPQHF. The CDR3 nucleotides are TGTGCCAGCTGTAACAGGGAGGATCAGCCCCAGCATTTT.

There are many counts of this clonotype. V gene TRBV29-1 combines with J gene TRBJ1-1; no reliable D call. The CDR3 length is 11 residues. V gave up 3 bases and J gave up 6 bases, with 8 bases separating them. CDR1 is SQVTM and CDR2 is ANQGSEA in the germline V gene. The CDR3 DNA is TGCAGCGTTGACTGGGGTCCTGAAGCTTTCTTT. Amino acids: CSVDWGPEAFF.

This clonotype showed up just once. The chain combines TRBV15 with TRBJ2-4, with 7 bases aligning to TRBD2. Germline CDR1 reads LNHNV; CDR2 reads YYDKDF (reference sequence). J was trimmed by 1 base and V by 4 bases; bases with no gene match: 10. The CDR3 runs to 17 residues. The CDR3 sequence: CATSTRGDGGAKNIQYF. In DNA form, the CDR3 reads TGTGCCACCAGCACTCGGGGGGACGGCGGGGCCAAAAACATTCAGTACTTC.

This clonotype was observed a few times. V is TRBV7-8 and J is TRBJ1-6; D not certain. The CDR3 is 17 residues long. Germline V gene data show CDR1 as SGHVS and CDR2 as FQNEAQ. V gave up 1 base and J gave up 0 bases, with 10 bases separating them. The CDR3 loop is CASSLDRSSSYNSPLHF. As DNA, the CDR3 is TGTGCCAGCAGCTTAGACCGCTCGAGCTCCTATAATTCACCCCTCCACTTT.

The chain combines TRBV6-2 or TRBV6-3 with TRBJ2-2; D is unclear. The CDR3 length is 11 residues. Germline V gives CDR1 MNHEY, CDR2 SVGEGT. V dropped 6 bases and J dropped 8 bases, with 7 bases sitting between them. CDR3 nucleotides: TGTGCCAGCAGCGGACGAGGGGAGCTGTTTTTT. Its protein is CASSGRGELFF.

The CDR3 protein is CASNPPGMTGAGGYTF. The CDR3 DNA reads TGTGCCAGCAACCCCCCCGGCATGACAGGGGCGGGCGGCTACACCTTC. The chain is built from TRBV5-6 and TRBJ1-2; 8 positions agree with TRBD1. This CDR3 has 16 residues. Germline lookup yields CDR1 SGHDT and CDR2 YYEEEE. V shed 6 bases, J shed 8 bases, and the junction held 18 bases outside the gene matches.

This clonotype was detected a few times. CDR3 protein: CASSPRVTFSSYNEQFF. The CDR3 DNA reads as TGTGCCAGCAGCCCGCGGGTTACCTTTAGCTCCTACAATGAGCAGTTCTTC. The chain has TRBV7-3 and TRBJ2-1; D may be TRBD2 (5 bases). Germline-derived CDR1 and CDR2 are SGHTA and FQGTGA. V was clipped by 5 bases and J by 0 bases, with 17 bases between them. The CDR3 length is 17 residues.

The V gene is TRBV19, the J gene TRBJ1-4, with no clear D. The germline gives CDR1 LNHDA, CDR2 SQIVND (reference sequence). The CDR3 extends over 16 amino acids. Trimming removed 5 bases from V and 7 bases from J, with 20 bases in between. The CDR3 is CASSLPETPRAEKLFF. The CDR3 DNA reads as TGTGCCAGTAGTCTACCCGAGACGCCTCGCGCTGAAAAACTGTTTTTT.

This clonotype was seen only a few times. This chain connects TRBV20-1 to TRBJ1-4; D is uncertain. Germline V gene lookup returns CDR1 DFQATT and CDR2 SNEGSKA (reference sequence). Trimming stripped 0 bases from V and 0 bases from J, with 5 bases between. The CDR3 loop spans 14 amino acids. Here the CDR3 reads CSARDVATNEKLFF. For the CDR3, the DNA is TGCAGTGCTAGAGACGTTGCAACTAATGAAAAACTGTTTTTT.

This clonotype was seen repeatedly, ten times or more. The V call is TRBV10-3, the J call TRBJ2-1, with TRBD2 matching 15 bases. Trimming at V came to 4 bases and at J to 7 bases, leaving 5 bases not matched to a gene. CDR1 and CDR2 (germline): ENHRY, SYGVKD. The length of the CDR3 is 16 residues. The CDR3 DNA sequence: TGTGCCATCAGTGGTGGGACTAGCGGGGGGTTTAATGAGCAGTTCTTC. It yields the protein CAISGGTSGGFNEQFF.

Ten or more counts support this clonotype. This sequence joins TRBV4-2 and TRBJ2-2; no clear D gene. Trimming shortened V by 1 base and J by 8 bases, and 8 bases separated the two germline ends. There are 13 residues in the CDR3. Germline V gene data show CDR1 as LGHNA and CDR2 as YNFKEQ. The CDR3 spells CASSQGYAGELFF. In nucleotides, the CDR3 is TGTGCCAGCAGCCAAGGGTACGCGGGGGAGCTGTTTTTT.

This clonotype was recorded only once. Given a much more abundant clone one base away, this may be a read error. The rearrangement joins TRBV7-8 to TRBJ1-3, with D unclear. Looked up from germline, CDR1 is SGHVS and CDR2 is FQNEAQ. Trimming took 3 bases from V and 6 from J, leaving 18 bases between them. This CDR3 has 16 amino acids. CDR3 in amino acids: CASSLSTPISKNTIYF. For the CDR3, the DNA is TGTGCCAGCAGCTTGTCCACCCCGATCTCTAAAAACACCATATATTTT.

J is TRBJ2-1 and V is TRBV19, with D tentatively TRBD2 (6 bases). Trimming took 4 bases from V and 2 from J, leaving 15 bases between them. The V gene's germline CDR1 is LNHDA and CDR2 SQIVND (reference sequence). The CDR3 extends over 16 amino acids. CDR3 in amino acids: CASSTPGLGTYNEQFF. DNA of the CDR3: TGTGCCAGTAGTACACCGGGACTGGGGACCTACAATGAGCAGTTCTTC.

The V gene is TRBV25-1, the J gene TRBJ2-7; D is unresolved. Germline V gene sequence: CDR1 MGHDK, CDR2 SYGVNS. V was pared by 4 bases and J by 2 bases, with 6 bases between. The CDR3 covers 12 residues. CDR3 residues: CASSGDAYEQYF. Here the CDR3 DNA reads TGTGCCAGCAGTGGGGATGCCTACGAGCAGTACTTC.

The chain couples TRBV6-5 to TRBJ2-7, with unresolved D. This CDR3 has 14 residues. From germline, CDR1 is MNHEY and CDR2 SVGAGI. V shed 7 bases and J shed 7 bases, with 20 bases lying between them. The CDR3 sequence: CASTRGDGFGEQYF. CDR3 bases: TGTGCCAGCACCCGCGGCGACGGGTTTGGGGAGCAGTACTTC.

This clonotype was seen a handful of times. CDR3 residues: CASRDQQFKPQHF. CDR3 sequence (DNA): TGTGCCAGTCGGGACCAGCAGTTTAAGCCCCAGCATTTT. The chain couples TRBV19 to TRBJ1-5; TRBD1 is a possible D gene (5 bases). Trimming left V 8 bases short and J 8 bases short, with 16 bases between. The CDR3 is 13 residues long. In germline, CDR1 is LNHDA, CDR2 SQIVND (reference sequence).

This clonotype turned up a few times. V usage is TRBV18 and J usage is TRBJ2-7; either TRBD1 or TRBD2 may supply D (5 bases each). Germline V gene sequence: CDR1 KGHSH, CDR2 LQKENI. Trimming took 3 bases from V and 1 from J, leaving 16 bases between them. The CDR3 is 16 residues long. Here the CDR3 DNA reads TGTGCCAGCTCACCGGGGCGCGGGTACCAGTCCTACGAGCAGTACTTC. Protein product: CASSPGRGYQSYEQYF.

This sequence joins TRBV7-9 and TRBJ2-3; 9 nucleotides agree with TRBD2. Germline assignment: CDR1 SEHNR and CDR2 FQNEAQ (reference sequence). The ends lost 0 bases at V and 6 bases at J; junction bases unmatched: 4. The CDR3 loop spans 15 amino acids. The CDR3 region is CASSLASGGWDTQYF. In DNA form, the CDR3 reads TGTGCCAGCAGCTTAGCTAGCGGGGGCTGGGATACGCAGTATTTT.

The J gene is TRBJ2-7, the V gene TRBV30, with D perhaps TRBD1 (6 bases). The germline V gene encodes CDR1 GTSNPN and CDR2 SVGIG (reference sequence). This CDR3 is built from 12 residues. V shed 1 base and J shed 6 bases, with 10 bases lying between them. For the CDR3, the DNA is TGTGCCTGGAGTGAATTGGGGGCCGAGCAGTACTTC. It specifies CAWSELGAEQYF.

The J gene is TRBJ1-3, the V gene TRBV5-1; D may be TRBD1 (6 bases). The germline gives CDR1 SGHRS, CDR2 YFSETQ. Trimming took 3 bases from V and 0 from J, leaving 13 bases between them. This CDR3 has 16 residues. The CDR3 nucleotides read TGCGCCAGCAGCTCGGACAGTAGTTTCTCTGGAAACACCATATATTTT. Translating it yields CASSSDSSFSGNTIYF.

This clonotype was seen a handful of times. J is TRBJ1-5 and V is TRBV12-3 or TRBV12-4; possible D gene TRBD1, 6 bases. V was pared by 4 bases and J by 6 bases, with 19 bases between. This CDR3 region has 16 residues. The CDR3 DNA is TGTGCCAGCAGTTCCTCCGGAGGAGTACAGGGTCAGCCCCAGCATTTT. It codes for CASSSSGGVQGQPQHF.

V and J are TRBV29-1 and TRBJ2-2, with D perhaps TRBD2 (6 bases). Per the germline V gene, CDR1 is SQVTM and CDR2 is ANQGSEA. With 4 bases removed from V and 4 bases from J, the gap between germline ends came to 13 bases. The CDR3 contains 14 residues. CDR3 sequence: CSVVTGGVTGELFF. The CDR3 nucleotides read TGCAGCGTTGTAACTGGCGGGGTCACCGGGGAGCTGTTTTTT.

This chain links TRBV28 with TRBJ2-5; the D gene is possibly TRBD1 (5 bases). Trimming stripped 11 bases from V and 0 bases from J, with 7 bases between. CDR3 length equals 11 residues. In germline, CDR1 is MDHEN, CDR2 SYDVKM. The CDR3 spells CAEGDQETQYF. For the CDR3, the DNA is TGTGCCGAAGGGGACCAAGAGACCCAGTACTTC.

The genes are TRBV5-8 and TRBJ2-2, with D unresolved. The CDR3 sequence is 15 residues long. V was clipped by 2 bases and J by 2 bases, with 10 bases between them. Germline assignment: CDR1 SGHTS and CDR2 YDEGEE. CDR3 in DNA: TGTGCCAGCAGCTTCAGTCGAATCAACACCGGGGAGCTGTTTTTT. The encoded protein is CASSFSRINTGELFF.

This sequence joins TRBV2 and TRBJ1-5, with D possibly TRBD1 on 6 matching bases. CDR1 and CDR2 (germline): SNHLY, FYNNEI. The CDR3 has 15 residues. V was cut by 3 bases and J by 0 bases, with 9 bases left in between. This chain's CDR3 is CASSDRGNSNQPQHF. In nucleotides, the CDR3 is TGTGCCAGCAGTGACAGGGGAAATAGCAATCAGCCCCAGCATTTT.

This clonotype was detected many times. V and J are TRBV19 and TRBJ2-2, with D maybe TRBD2 (5 bases). V was cut by 4 bases and J by 5 bases, with 14 bases left in between. Germline CDR1 LNHDA, CDR2 SQIVND (reference sequence). This CDR3 is built from 15 residues. The CDR3 here is CASSTSGAPTGELFF. CDR3 sequence (DNA): TGTGCCAGTAGTACAAGCGGCGCCCCGACCGGGGAGCTGTTTTTT.